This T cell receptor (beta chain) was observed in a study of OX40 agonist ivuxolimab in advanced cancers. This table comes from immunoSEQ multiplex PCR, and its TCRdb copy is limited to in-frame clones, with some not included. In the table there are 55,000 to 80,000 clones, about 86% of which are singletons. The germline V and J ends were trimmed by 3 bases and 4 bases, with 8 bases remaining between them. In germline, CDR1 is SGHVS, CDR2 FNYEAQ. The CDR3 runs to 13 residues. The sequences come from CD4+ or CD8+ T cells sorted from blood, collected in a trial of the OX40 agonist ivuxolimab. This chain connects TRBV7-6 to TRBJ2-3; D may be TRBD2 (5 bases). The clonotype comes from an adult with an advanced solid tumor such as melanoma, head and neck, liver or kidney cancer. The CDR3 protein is CASSFRDADTQYF. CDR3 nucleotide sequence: TGTGCCAGCAGCTTTCGGGATGCAGATACGCAGTATTTT.